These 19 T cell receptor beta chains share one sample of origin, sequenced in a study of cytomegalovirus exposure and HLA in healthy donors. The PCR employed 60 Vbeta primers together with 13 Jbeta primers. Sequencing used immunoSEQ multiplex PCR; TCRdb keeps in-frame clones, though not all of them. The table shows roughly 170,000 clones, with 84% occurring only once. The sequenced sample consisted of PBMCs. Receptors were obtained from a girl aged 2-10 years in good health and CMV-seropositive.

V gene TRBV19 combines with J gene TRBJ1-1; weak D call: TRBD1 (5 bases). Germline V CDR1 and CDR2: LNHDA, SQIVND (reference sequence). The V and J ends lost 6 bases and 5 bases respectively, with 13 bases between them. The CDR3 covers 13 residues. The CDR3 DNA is TGTGCCAGTAGGATCAGGGCGCGAACTGAAGCTTTCTTT. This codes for CASRIRARTEAFF.

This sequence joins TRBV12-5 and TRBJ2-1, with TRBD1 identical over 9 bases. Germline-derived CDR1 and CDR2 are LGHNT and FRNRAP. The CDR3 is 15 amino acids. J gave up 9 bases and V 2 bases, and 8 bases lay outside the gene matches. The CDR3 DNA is TGTGCTAGTGGTTTGTTGACGGGACAGGGTCTTGAGCAGTTCTTC. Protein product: CASGLLTGQGLEQFF.

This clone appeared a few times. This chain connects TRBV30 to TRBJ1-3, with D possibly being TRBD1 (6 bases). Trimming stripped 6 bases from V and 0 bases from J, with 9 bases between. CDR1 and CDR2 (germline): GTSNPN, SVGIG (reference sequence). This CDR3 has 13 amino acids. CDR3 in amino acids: CACGQSSGNTIYF. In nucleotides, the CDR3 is TGTGCCTGTGGACAGAGCTCTGGAAACACCATATATTTT.

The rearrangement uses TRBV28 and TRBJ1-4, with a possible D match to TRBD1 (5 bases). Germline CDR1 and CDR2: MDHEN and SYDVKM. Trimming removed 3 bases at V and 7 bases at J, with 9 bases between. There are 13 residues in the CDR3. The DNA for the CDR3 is TGTGCCAGCAGTTTTGGGCAGGGTGAAAAACTGTTTTTT. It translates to CASSFGQGEKLFF.

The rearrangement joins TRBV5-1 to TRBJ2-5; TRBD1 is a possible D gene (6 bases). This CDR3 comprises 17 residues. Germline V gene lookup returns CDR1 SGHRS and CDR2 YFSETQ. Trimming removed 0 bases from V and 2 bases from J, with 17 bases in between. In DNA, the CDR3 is TGCGCCAGCAGCTTGGCCAGGGGTGGGGCCGCGCAAGAGACCCAGTACTTC. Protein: CASSLARGGAAQETQYF.

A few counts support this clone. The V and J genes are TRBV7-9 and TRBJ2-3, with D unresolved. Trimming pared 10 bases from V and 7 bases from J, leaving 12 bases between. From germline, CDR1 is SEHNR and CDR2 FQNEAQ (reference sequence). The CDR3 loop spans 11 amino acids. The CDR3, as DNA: TGTGCCATCGAGACACCAAATACGCAGTATTTT. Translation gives CAIETPNTQYF. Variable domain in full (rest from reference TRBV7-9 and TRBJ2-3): DTGVSQNPRHKITKRGQNVTFRCDPISEHNRLYWYRQTLGQGPEFLTYFQNEAQLEKSRLLSDRFSAERPKGSFSTLEIQRTEQGDSAMYLCAIETPNTQYFGPGTRLTVL.

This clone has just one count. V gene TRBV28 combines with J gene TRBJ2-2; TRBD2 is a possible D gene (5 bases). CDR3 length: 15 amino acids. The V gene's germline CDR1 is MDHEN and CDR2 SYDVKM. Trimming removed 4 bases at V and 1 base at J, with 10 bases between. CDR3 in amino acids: CASSSSWLNTGELFF. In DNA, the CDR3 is TGTGCCAGCAGTTCTAGCTGGCTGAACACCGGGGAGCTGTTTTTT.

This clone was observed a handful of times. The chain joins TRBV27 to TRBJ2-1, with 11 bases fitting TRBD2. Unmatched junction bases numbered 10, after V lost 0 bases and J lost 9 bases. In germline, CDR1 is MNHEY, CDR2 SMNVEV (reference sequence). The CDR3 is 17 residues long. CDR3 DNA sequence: TGTGCCAGCAGTTTATCTTTGTTTCGACTAGCGGGAACTGAGCAGTTCTTC. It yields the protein CASSLSLFRLAGTEQFF.

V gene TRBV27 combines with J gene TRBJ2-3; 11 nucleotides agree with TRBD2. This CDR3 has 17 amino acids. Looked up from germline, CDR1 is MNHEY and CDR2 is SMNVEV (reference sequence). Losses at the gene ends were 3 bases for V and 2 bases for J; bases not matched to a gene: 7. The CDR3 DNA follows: TGTGCCAGCAGTTTCAAGGTAGCGGGAGGGACCACAGATACGCAGTATTTT. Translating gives CASSFKVAGGTTDTQYF.

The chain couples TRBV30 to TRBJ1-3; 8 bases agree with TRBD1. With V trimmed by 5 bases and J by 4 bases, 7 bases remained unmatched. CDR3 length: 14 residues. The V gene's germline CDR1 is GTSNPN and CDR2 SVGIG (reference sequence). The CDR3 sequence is CAWGRTGPGNTIYF. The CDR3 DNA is TGTGCCTGGGGACGGACAGGGCCAGGAAACACCATATATTTT.

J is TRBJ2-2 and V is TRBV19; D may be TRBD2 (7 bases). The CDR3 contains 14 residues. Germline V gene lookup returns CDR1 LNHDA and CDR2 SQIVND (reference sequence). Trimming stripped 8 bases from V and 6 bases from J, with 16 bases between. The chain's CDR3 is CASGRRGAPGELFF. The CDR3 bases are TGTGCCAGTGGAAGACGGGGGGCGCCCGGGGAGCTGTTTTTT.

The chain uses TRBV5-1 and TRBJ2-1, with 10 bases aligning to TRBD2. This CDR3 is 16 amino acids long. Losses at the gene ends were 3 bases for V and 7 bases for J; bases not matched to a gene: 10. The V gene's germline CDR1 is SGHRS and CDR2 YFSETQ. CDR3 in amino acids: CASSWKSGGARNEQFF. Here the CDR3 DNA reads TGCGCCAGCAGCTGGAAAAGCGGGGGGGCCCGAAATGAGCAGTTCTTC.

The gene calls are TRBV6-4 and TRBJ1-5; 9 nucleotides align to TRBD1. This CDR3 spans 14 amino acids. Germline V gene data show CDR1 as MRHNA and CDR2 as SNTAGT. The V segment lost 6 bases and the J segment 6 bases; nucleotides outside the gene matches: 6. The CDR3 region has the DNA TGTGCCAGCAGCACAGGGGGCGAGGGTCAGCCCCAGCATTTT. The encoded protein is CASSTGGEGQPQHF.

CDR3 bases: TGTGCCAGCAGCTTAAATCACGGGAAGTGGAATGAGCAGTTCTTC. Amino acids: CASSLNHGKWNEQFF. The chain couples TRBV7-3 to TRBJ2-1; weak D call: TRBD2 (5 bases). V was cut by 1 base and J by 7 bases, with 14 bases left in between. CDR3 size: 15 residues. From germline, CDR1 is SGHTA and CDR2 FQGTGA. The entire variable domain, with the rest obtained from reference TRBV7-3 and TRBJ2-1, is as follows: GAGVSQTPSNKVTEKGKYVELRCDPISGHTALYWYRQSLGQGPEFLIYFQGTGAADDSGLPNDRFFAVRPEGSVSTLKIQRTERGDSAVYLCASSLNHGKWNEQFFGPGTRLTVL.

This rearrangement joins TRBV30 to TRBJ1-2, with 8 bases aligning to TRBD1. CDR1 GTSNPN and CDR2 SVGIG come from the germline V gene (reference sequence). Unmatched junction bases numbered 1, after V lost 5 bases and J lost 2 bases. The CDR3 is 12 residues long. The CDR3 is CAWRTGNYGYTF. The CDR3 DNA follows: TGTGCCTGGCGGACAGGGAACTATGGCTACACCTTC.

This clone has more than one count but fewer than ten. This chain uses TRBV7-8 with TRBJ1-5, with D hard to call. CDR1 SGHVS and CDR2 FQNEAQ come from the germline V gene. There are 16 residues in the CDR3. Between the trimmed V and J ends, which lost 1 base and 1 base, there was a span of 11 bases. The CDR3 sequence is CASSLGRLTSNQPQHF. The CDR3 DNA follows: TGTGCCAGCAGCTTAGGTAGACTTACGAGCAATCAGCCCCAGCATTTT.

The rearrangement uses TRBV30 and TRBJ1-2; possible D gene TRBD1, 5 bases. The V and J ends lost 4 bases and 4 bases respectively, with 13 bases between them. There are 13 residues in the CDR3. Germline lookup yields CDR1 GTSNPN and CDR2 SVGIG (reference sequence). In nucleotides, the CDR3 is TGTGCCTGGAAGCGGGACCGACTCTATGGCTACACCTTC. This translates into CAWKRDRLYGYTF.

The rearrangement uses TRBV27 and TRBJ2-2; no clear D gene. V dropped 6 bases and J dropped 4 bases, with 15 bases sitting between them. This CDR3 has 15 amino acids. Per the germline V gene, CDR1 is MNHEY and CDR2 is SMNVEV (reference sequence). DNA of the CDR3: TGTGCCAGCAGCGCTATTATACGAATCACCGGGGAGCTGTTTTTT. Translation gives CASSAIIRITGELFF.

CDR3 coding DNA: TGTGCCAGCAGTTTACGTTGGGCGGGACGGGCCACAGATACGCAGTATTTT. Protein sequence: CASSLRWAGRATDTQYF. The gene calls are TRBV27 and TRBJ2-3, with a weak D call TRBD2 (6 bases). This CDR3 is 17 amino acids long. Trimming cost V 2 bases and J 2 bases, with 17 bases left between them. The germline V gene encodes CDR1 MNHEY and CDR2 SMNVEV (reference sequence).